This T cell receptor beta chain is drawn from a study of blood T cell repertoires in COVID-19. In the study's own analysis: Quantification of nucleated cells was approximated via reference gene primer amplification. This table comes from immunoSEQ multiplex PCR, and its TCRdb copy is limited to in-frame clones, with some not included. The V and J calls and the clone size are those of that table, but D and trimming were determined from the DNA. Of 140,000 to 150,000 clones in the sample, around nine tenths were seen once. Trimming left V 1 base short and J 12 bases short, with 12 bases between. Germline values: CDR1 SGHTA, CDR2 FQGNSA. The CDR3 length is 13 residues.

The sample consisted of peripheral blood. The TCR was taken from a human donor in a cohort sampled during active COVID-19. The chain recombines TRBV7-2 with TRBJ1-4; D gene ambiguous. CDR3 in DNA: TGTGCCAGCAGCTTAGTTGCAGGCCCTCAACTGTTTTTT. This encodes CASSLVAGPQLFF.